The 6 T cell receptor beta chains reported below all come from one sample, sequenced in a study of T cells in Graves' hyperthyroidism and ophthalmopathy. It was RNA transcripts that yielded the amplified TCR beta CDR3 regions. An initial round of RT-PCR targeting the TCR CDR3 relied on the HTBI primer set. TCRdb recomputed calls from the multiplex PCR reads with MiXCR, one row per CDR3 protein. The data show about 350,000 distinct CDR3 sequences, around 15% seen once. Material for sequencing was blood. Receptor source: a woman aged 60-75 years with Graves' ophthalmopathy.

This clonotype showed up many times. Its ends do not fully match the called genes, so a read error is possible. This chain links TRBV28 with TRBJ1-1; D is undetermined. The germline gives CDR1 MDHEN, CDR2 SYDVKM. The CDR3 sequence is 13 residues long. CDR3 sequence (DNA): TGCGCCAGCAGCTTCCGAGGAAACACTGAAGCTTTCTTT. Its protein is CASSFRGNTEAFF.

This clonotype was recorded a few times. The V call is TRBV6-2 or TRBV6-3, the J call TRBJ2-3, with a possible D match to TRBD1 (6 bases). The CDR3 runs to 16 residues. Germline CDR1 reads MNHEY; CDR2 reads SVGEGT. Trimming took 4 bases from V and 5 from J, leaving 19 bases between them. This chain's CDR3 is CASSSGQRGWGDTQYF. The CDR3 DNA is TGTGCCAGCAGTTCAGGACAGCGTGGCTGGGGAGATACGCAGTATTTT.

This clonotype was observed many times. The rearrangement uses TRBV24-1 and TRBJ2-7, with D possibly TRBD2 on 5 matching bases. Per germline, CDR1 KGHDR and CDR2 SFDVKD. CDR3 length equals 13 residues. V lost 7 bases and J 1 base, leaving 10 bases between the germline ends. CDR3 in amino acids: CATSGRGSYEQYF. CDR3 bases: TGTGCCACCAGCGGACGGGGATCCTACGAGCAGTACTTC.

This clonotype appeared a few times. The rearrangement links TRBV5-4 to TRBJ2-1; 11 bases align to TRBD2. The ends lost 4 bases at V and 6 bases at J; junction bases unmatched: 9. Germline V gene sequence: CDR1 SGHNT, CDR2 YYREEE (reference sequence). CDR3 length: 16 amino acids. CDR3 DNA sequence: TGTGCCAGCAGCAGTAGCGGGAGGGCCTTATCCAATGAGCAGTTCTTC. Translating it yields CASSSSGRALSNEQFF.

This clonotype has a count of ten or more. The V call is TRBV20-1, the J call TRBJ2-2; no reliable D call. The V end was cut by 2 bases, the J end by 0 bases, with 10 bases between. Per germline, CDR1 DFQATT and CDR2 SNEGSKA (reference sequence). This CDR3 is 15 amino acids long. Here the CDR3 DNA reads TGCAGTGCTAGACGGCCGACCACGAACACCGGGGAGCTGTTTTTT. Amino acids: CSARRPTTNTGELFF.

A few counts support this clonotype. The rearrangement links TRBV14 to TRBJ1-5, with D tentatively TRBD1 (5 bases). This CDR3 is 13 amino acids long. Germline assignment: CDR1 SGHDN and CDR2 FVKESK. V dropped 4 bases and J dropped 4 bases, with 8 bases sitting between them. CDR3 sequence: CASSRDVNQPQHF. In DNA, the CDR3 is TGTGCCAGCAGCCGGGACGTGAATCAGCCCCAGCATTTT. The full variable domain, in which reference TRBV14 and TRBJ1-5 provide the parts outside the CDR3, is EAGVTQFPSHSVIEKGQTVTLRCDPISGHDNLYWYRRVMGKEIKFLLHFVKESKQDESGMPNNRFLAERTGGTYSTLKVQPAELEDSGVYFCASSRDVNQPQHFGDGTRLSIL.